This is a list of T cell receptor beta chains from one sample in a study of blood T cell repertoires in COVID-19. Using immunoSEQ multiplex PCR, the repertoire was profiled, and TCRdb retains in-frame clones only, with some absent. The data contain under 200,000 clones, 80% to 90% of them singletons. What was sequenced was peripheral blood. These receptor sequences come from a man in his fifties or sixties with acute or convalescent COVID-19. CDR3s include the opening cysteine and the closing phenylalanine or tryptophan. The D gene is left open where the match is weak. The size field is filled for only some rows; it gives once, few, many or a size class.

d_call: .; clone_size: .; v_call: TRBV6-4; j_call: TRBJ2-7; cdr3_nt: TGTGCCAGCACAGGGGGGCAGGTCTACTTC; cdr3_aa: CASTGGQVYF
d_call: TRBD2; clone_size: .; v_call: TRBV5-6; j_call: TRBJ2-6; cdr3_nt: TGTGCCAGCAGTCACGGACTAGCGGGAGGCTCGGGGGCCAACGTCCTGACTTTC; cdr3_aa: CASSHGLAGGSGANVLTF
d_call: .; clone_size: .; v_call: TRBV7-9; j_call: TRBJ2-3; cdr3_nt: TGTGCCAGCACCCTGGAGAATACGCAGTATTTT; cdr3_aa: CASTLENTQYF
d_call: .; clone_size: .; v_call: TRBV3-1/TRBV3-2; j_call: TRBJ1-3; cdr3_nt: TGTGCCAGCATCAGTACTGGAAACACCATATATTTT; cdr3_aa: CASISTGNTIYF
d_call: TRBD2; clone_size: .; v_call: TRBV24-1; j_call: TRBJ2-5; cdr3_nt: TGTGCCACCAGTGATTTGAGCGGGAGGTCCCGTGAGACCCAGTACTTC; cdr3_aa: CATSDLSGRSRETQYF
d_call: TRBD2; clone_size: once; v_call: TRBV6-5; j_call: TRBJ2-1; cdr3_nt: TGTGCCAGCAGCGAGCGGGACTTGGGGTTTGAGCAGTTCTTC; cdr3_aa: CASSERDLGFEQFF
d_call: TRBD2; clone_size: .; v_call: TRBV5-1; j_call: TRBJ2-1; cdr3_nt: TGCGCCAGCAGCTCAGGGACTAACTCCTACAATGAGCAGTTCTTC; cdr3_aa: CASSSGTNSYNEQFF
d_call: TRBD1; clone_size: .; v_call: TRBV3-1/TRBV3-2; j_call: TRBJ1-2; cdr3_nt: TGTGCCAGCAGCCTGGACAGGGCTGGCTACACCTTC; cdr3_aa: CASSLDRAGYTF
d_call: TRBD1; clone_size: .; v_call: TRBV7-8; j_call: TRBJ2-5; cdr3_nt: TGTGCCAGCGGCAGGGGACAGGGGGAAGAGACCCAGTACTTC; cdr3_aa: CASGRGQGEETQYF
d_call: TRBD1; clone_size: .; v_call: TRBV5-8; j_call: TRBJ1-4; cdr3_nt: TGTGCCAGCAGCGCCGGACAGGGGGCAACTAATGAAAAACTGTTTTTT; cdr3_aa: CASSAGQGATNEKLFF
d_call: .; clone_size: .; v_call: TRBV28; j_call: TRBJ2-3; cdr3_nt: TGTGCCAGCAGGATCCTTTCGACAGTTAGCACAGATACGCAGTATTTT; cdr3_aa: CASRILSTVSTDTQYF
d_call: .; clone_size: .; v_call: TRBV2; j_call: TRBJ2-1; cdr3_nt: TGTGCCAGCAGTGCTGCCAGCTCCTACAATGAGCAGTTCTTC; cdr3_aa: CASSAASSYNEQFF
d_call: TRBD1; clone_size: .; v_call: TRBV9; j_call: TRBJ2-1; cdr3_nt: TGTGCCAGCTCCGGACAGGGCTCCTACAATGAGCAGTTCTTC; cdr3_aa: CASSGQGSYNEQFF
d_call: TRBD2; clone_size: .; v_call: TRBV5-4; j_call: TRBJ2-7; cdr3_nt: TGTGCCGTGGGAGCGGGAGGGATAACCTACGAGCAGTACTTC; cdr3_aa: CAVGAGGITYEQYF
d_call: TRBD2; clone_size: .; v_call: TRBV19; j_call: TRBJ2-2; cdr3_nt: TGTGCCAGTAGAGGACTAGCGGGAGAGGCTAACACCGGGGAGCTGTTTTTT; cdr3_aa: CASRGLAGEANTGELFF
d_call: .; clone_size: .; v_call: TRBV24-1; j_call: TRBJ1-1; cdr3_nt: TGTGCCACCAGTGACAGTCGGAACACTGAAGCTTTCTTT; cdr3_aa: CATSDSRNTEAFF
d_call: TRBD1; clone_size: .; v_call: TRBV18; j_call: TRBJ2-7; cdr3_nt: TGTGCCAGCTCACTTGGACAGGGCGTCATATACGAGCAGTACTTC; cdr3_aa: CASSLGQGVIYEQYF
d_call: .; clone_size: .; v_call: TRBV12-3/TRBV12-4; j_call: TRBJ1-4; cdr3_nt: TGTGCCAGCAGTTCTTTTGAAAAACTGTTTTTT; cdr3_aa: CASSSFEKLFF
d_call: .; clone_size: .; v_call: TRBV10-3; j_call: TRBJ1-1; cdr3_nt: TGTGCCATCAGACCAGGCCTCCCGAACACTGAAGCTTTCTTT; cdr3_aa: CAIRPGLPNTEAFF
d_call: .; clone_size: .; v_call: TRBV19; j_call: TRBJ2-2; cdr3_nt: TGTGCCAGCCTACGCCGAGGGCCGGACGGGGAGCTGTTTTTT; cdr3_aa: CASLRRGPDGELFF
d_call: TRBD1; clone_size: .; v_call: TRBV20-1; j_call: TRBJ1-2; cdr3_nt: TGCAGTGCGATTGGGACAGGGCCCACCTTC; cdr3_aa: CSAIGTGPTF
d_call: TRBD1; clone_size: .; v_call: TRBV7-2; j_call: TRBJ1-5; cdr3_nt: TGTGCCAGCAGCCCAGGGTGGGACAGCAATAATAGCAATCAGCCCCAGCATTTT; cdr3_aa: CASSPGWDSNNSNQPQHF
d_call: .; clone_size: once; v_call: TRBV5-1; j_call: TRBJ1-6; cdr3_nt: TGCGCCAGCAGCTTGGTCAACAGGGCAAGTTCACCCCTCCACTTT; cdr3_aa: CASSLVNRASSPLHF
d_call: TRBD2; clone_size: few; v_call: TRBV5-1; j_call: TRBJ2-7; cdr3_nt: TGCGCCAGCAGCGAAACCCTAGCGGGAAGGGGTCTCGAGCAGTACTTC; cdr3_aa: CASSETLAGRGLEQYF
d_call: .; clone_size: .; v_call: TRBV29-1; j_call: TRBJ1-1; cdr3_nt: TGCAGCGTTGAAAGGACCTTAAGGGGTGAAGCTTTCTTT; cdr3_aa: CSVERTLRGEAFF
d_call: TRBD1; clone_size: once; v_call: TRBV5-1; j_call: TRBJ2-7; cdr3_nt: TGCGCCAGCAGCCGGGACAGGGGCTACGAGCAGTACTTC; cdr3_aa: CASSRDRGYEQYF
d_call: TRBD2; clone_size: .; v_call: TRBV2; j_call: TRBJ2-5; cdr3_nt: TGTGCCAGCAGTGAAGCCTTACTAGCGGGAGGGCAAGAGACCCAGTACTTC; cdr3_aa: CASSEALLAGGQETQYF
d_call: TRBD1; clone_size: .; v_call: TRBV6-5; j_call: TRBJ1-4; cdr3_nt: TGTGCCAGCCGGGACAGGGACGAAAAACTGTTTTTT; cdr3_aa: CASRDRDEKLFF
d_call: TRBD2; clone_size: .; v_call: TRBV9; j_call: TRBJ2-1; cdr3_nt: TGTGCCAGCAGCGTAGTAGCGGGCGAAACGTACAATGAGCAGTTCTTC; cdr3_aa: CASSVVAGETYNEQFF
d_call: .; clone_size: .; v_call: TRBV5-1; j_call: TRBJ2-7; cdr3_nt: TGCGCCAGCAGCTTGGGCAGGGAAAGATACGAGCAGTACTTC; cdr3_aa: CASSLGRERYEQYF
d_call: .; clone_size: .; v_call: TRBV5-1; j_call: TRBJ2-1; cdr3_nt: TGCGCCAGCAGCTTGCTGACAGATACCTACAATGAGCAGTTCTTC; cdr3_aa: CASSLLTDTYNEQFF
d_call: TRBD1; clone_size: .; v_call: TRBV28; j_call: TRBJ1-2; cdr3_nt: TGTGCCAGCAGGATTCTCGGGACAGGGGGCATCTATGGCTACACCTTC; cdr3_aa: CASRILGTGGIYGYTF
d_call: TRBD1; clone_size: .; v_call: TRBV23-1; j_call: TRBJ2-2; cdr3_nt: TGCGCCAGCAGTCAACGTGTCCCGGGACAGGATCAGGCCGGGGAGCTGTTTTTT; cdr3_aa: CASSQRVPGQDQAGELFF
d_call: TRBD1; clone_size: .; v_call: TRBV5-1; j_call: TRBJ1-1; cdr3_nt: TGCGCCAGCAGTTTTAACAGGGGGCAAGTGGGCACTGAAGCTTTCTTT; cdr3_aa: CASSFNRGQVGTEAFF
d_call: .; clone_size: .; v_call: TRBV6-5; j_call: TRBJ1-1; cdr3_nt: TGTGCCAGCAGTCCCCGTGGGCCCCGGAACACTGAAGCTTTCTTT; cdr3_aa: CASSPRGPRNTEAFF
d_call: .; clone_size: few; v_call: TRBV7-3; j_call: TRBJ2-7; cdr3_nt: TGTGCCAGCAGCTTAAGTGGCAGGGAAGGGTACGAGCAGTACTTC; cdr3_aa: CASSLSGREGYEQYF
d_call: .; clone_size: .; v_call: TRBV18; j_call: TRBJ1-2; cdr3_nt: TGTGCCAGCTCACCCGACAGTCTCTATGGCTACACCTTC; cdr3_aa: CASSPDSLYGYTF
d_call: .; clone_size: .; v_call: TRBV3-1/TRBV3-2; j_call: TRBJ1-3; cdr3_nt: TGTGCCAGCAGCCCGGACATTGGCCGAAACACCATATATTTT; cdr3_aa: CASSPDIGRNTIYF
d_call: .; clone_size: .; v_call: TRBV27; j_call: TRBJ1-6; cdr3_nt: .; cdr3_aa: CASSFFGQGGSSYNSPLHF
d_call: .; clone_size: .; v_call: TRBV5-8; j_call: TRBJ1-2; cdr3_nt: TGTGCCAGCAGCCTGGCATACTATGGCTACACCTTC; cdr3_aa: CASSLAYYGYTF
d_call: TRBD1; clone_size: .; v_call: TRBV30; j_call: TRBJ2-6; cdr3_nt: TGTGCCTGGGGACAGGGGGGCTCTGGGGCCAACGTCCTGACTTTC; cdr3_aa: CAWGQGGSGANVLTF
d_call: .; clone_size: .; v_call: TRBV19; j_call: TRBJ2-5; cdr3_nt: TGTGCCAGTAGTATGGGGGGGGCCCCGTACCAAGAGACCCAGTACTTC; cdr3_aa: CASSMGGAPYQETQYF
d_call: TRBD2; clone_size: few; v_call: TRBV2; j_call: TRBJ2-1; cdr3_nt: TGTGCCAGCAGCCCCCTGAGCGGGGTCTCCTACAATGAGCAGTTCTTC; cdr3_aa: CASSPLSGVSYNEQFF
d_call: TRBD2; clone_size: .; v_call: TRBV28; j_call: TRBJ2-7; cdr3_nt: TGTGCCAGCAGTTCCTTAGCGGGTACTAAATACGAGCAGTACTTC; cdr3_aa: CASSSLAGTKYEQYF
d_call: .; clone_size: .; v_call: TRBV29-1; j_call: TRBJ1-6; cdr3_nt: TGCAGCGTTGAGGAGGGGACCGGTTCACCCCTCCACTTT; cdr3_aa: CSVEEGTGSPLHF
d_call: .; clone_size: once; v_call: TRBV12-3/TRBV12-4; j_call: TRBJ2-7; cdr3_nt: TGTGCCAGCAGTAGGACAGCGGGGTACGAGCAGTACTTC; cdr3_aa: CASSRTAGYEQYF
d_call: .; clone_size: few; v_call: TRBV5-8; j_call: TRBJ1-2; cdr3_nt: TGTGCCAGCAGCTGGACTTCCTATGGCTACACCTTC; cdr3_aa: CASSWTSYGYTF